This TCR beta chain was identified during a study of CD8 T cells in Susac syndrome. In its sample, this clonotype was seen once. High-throughput TCR beta sequencing covered peripheral CD8+ and CD4+ T cells. The multiple sclerosis control group comprised treatment-naive patients with stable or active relapsing-remitting disease. V gave up 1 base and J gave up 7 bases, with 5 bases separating them. The CDR3 length is 13 residues. Germline lookup yields CDR1 SGHDN and CDR2 FVKESK. With random hexamers, reverse transcription was performed on roughly 0.5 to 1 ug of RNA. TCR beta CDR3 was amplified by immunoSEQ multiplex PCR. This amplification extended across 54 Vbeta and 13 Jbeta segments. TCRdb recomputed calls from the immunoSEQ multiplex PCR reads with MiXCR, one row per CDR3 protein. The sample holds about 150,000 distinct CDR3 sequences; over 95% are singletons and the top ten take over 0.12%.

This sequence originates from a human donor with multiple sclerosis. Input material: CD8+ T cells from PBMCs. This chain uses TRBV14 with TRBJ1-6, with unresolved D. CDR3: CASSQVGNSPLHF. The CDR3 DNA is TGTGCCAGCAGCCAAGTGGGGAATTCACCCCTCCACTTT.